These 30 T cell receptor beta chains came from one sample sequenced in a study of OX40 agonist ivuxolimab in advanced cancers. Measured with immunoSEQ multiplex PCR; TCRdb has only the in-frame clones, and not every one. The sample lists 80,000 to 100,000 clones, roughly 84% seen once, with approximately 0.3% in the top ten. The source was CD4+ or CD8+ T cells sorted from blood, collected in a trial of the OX40 agonist ivuxolimab. Receptor source: an adult with an advanced solid tumor such as melanoma, head and neck, liver or kidney cancer.

This clone occurred once. The genes are TRBV7-2 and TRBJ2-1; TRBD2 matches 11 bases. The CDR3 loop spans 17 amino acids. J was trimmed by 7 bases and V by 4 bases; bases with no gene match: 12. CDR1 is SGHTA and CDR2 is FQGNSA in the germline V gene. As DNA, the CDR3 is TGTGCCAGCAGCTCTCGTAGCGGGGGGGTGATCGGGAATGAGCAGTTCTTC. Protein sequence: CASSSRSGGVIGNEQFF.

This rearrangement joins TRBV5-1 to TRBJ2-7; 7 positions match TRBD2. Germline trimming cut 4 bases from V and 1 base from J; bases unmatched to any gene: 8. The CDR3 is made up of 15 amino acids. CDR1 and CDR2 (germline): SGHRS, YFSETQ. DNA for the CDR3: TGCGCCAGCAGCACTCCGCAGGGAGGGTCCTACGAGCAGTACTTC. Translating gives CASSTPQGGSYEQYF.

In nucleotides, the CDR3 is TGTGCCAGTAGCGATTTGACCAACTATGGCTACACCTTC. Its protein product is CASSDLTNYGYTF. The chain joins TRBV19 to TRBJ1-2; D not resolved. CDR3 length: 13 residues. Trimming removed 6 bases from V and 2 bases from J, with 10 bases in between. The germline gives CDR1 LNHDA, CDR2 SQIVND (reference sequence).

The chain uses TRBV27 and TRBJ1-4, with D possibly being TRBD1 (5 bases). Germline CDR1 and CDR2: MNHEY and SMNVEV (reference sequence). This CDR3 contains 14 residues. The ends were cut back, 4 bases at V and 7 bases at J, with 13 bases in the middle. DNA for the CDR3: TGTGCCAGCAGTTCCAGGGTAGGAATTGAAAAACTGTTTTTT. Its translation: CASSSRVGIEKLFF.

This chain joins TRBV5-6 and TRBJ1-1, with D possibly being TRBD1 (5 bases). Germline assignment: CDR1 SGHDT and CDR2 YYEEEE. Trimming took 3 bases from V and 4 from J, leaving 16 bases between them. The CDR3 runs 15 residues. In DNA, the CDR3 is TGTGCCAGCAGCTGGTACTCAGGGAGCAGCACTGAAGCTTTCTTT. Translated, it gives CASSWYSGSSTEAFF.

The chain carries TRBV6-5 and TRBJ1-5; D is perhaps TRBD1 (5 bases). The CDR3 totals 15 residues. The germline gives CDR1 MNHEY, CDR2 SVGAGI. The V end lost 2 bases, the J end lost 0 bases, and 8 bases lay between the germline ends. For the CDR3, the DNA is TGTGCCAGCAGTTACGTTGGGGGTAGCAATCAGCCCCAGCATTTT. Translation gives CASSYVGGSNQPQHF.

The chain has TRBV10-3 and TRBJ2-7, with D perhaps matching TRBD2 (5 bases). Trimming cost V 0 bases and J 0 bases, with 9 bases left between them. The CDR3 spans 15 residues. From germline, CDR1 is ENHRY and CDR2 SYGVKD. CDR3 loop: CAISESRGSSYEQYF. The CDR3 DNA reads TGTGCCATCAGTGAGTCGAGAGGGAGCTCCTACGAGCAGTACTTC.

In the case of this clone: This sample also contains other DNA sequences that code for the same CDR3. The CDR3 nucleotides are TGTGCCAGCAGCTTGGGGACAGGGGGGTTCTACGAGCAGTACTTC. Amino acid sequence: CASSLGTGGFYEQYF. This chain joins TRBV7-8 and TRBJ2-7; TRBD1 matches 11 bases. Germline V CDR1 and CDR2: SGHVS, FQNEAQ. J was trimmed by 3 bases and V by 3 bases; bases with no gene match: 4. The CDR3 loop spans 15 amino acids.

V is TRBV5-1 and J is TRBJ1-2; 8 bases fit TRBD1. CDR1 SGHRS and CDR2 YFSETQ come from the germline V gene. Losses at the gene ends were 2 bases for V and 4 bases for J; bases not matched to a gene: 4. The CDR3 runs to 14 residues. The CDR3 nucleotides read TGCGCCAGCAGCTTTGGACAGGGACCCTATGGCTACACCTTC. This encodes CASSFGQGPYGYTF.

The rearrangement links TRBV6-6 to TRBJ2-5; maybe TRBD1 (5 bases). V was cut by 2 bases and J by 2 bases, with 9 bases left in between. The V gene's germline CDR1 is MNHNY and CDR2 SVGAGI (reference sequence). The CDR3 spans 14 residues. The CDR3 reads CASSYQGQQETQYF. The CDR3 DNA is TGTGCCAGCAGTTACCAGGGCCAACAAGAGACCCAGTACTTC.

The rearrangement links TRBV6-6 to TRBJ1-5; D unclear. Trimming removed 0 bases at V and 1 base at J, with 7 bases between. Per germline, CDR1 MNHNY and CDR2 SVGAGI (reference sequence). This CDR3 comprises 15 residues. CDR3 sequence (DNA): TGTGCCAGCAGTTACTCCGGCCAGAGCAATCAGCCCCAGCATTTT. This sequence encodes CASSYSGQSNQPQHF.

This chain links TRBV4-1 with TRBJ2-1, with a possible D match to TRBD2 (6 bases). Germline V lookup: CDR1 MGHRA, CDR2 YSYEKL. V was pared by 0 bases and J by 0 bases, with 12 bases between. The CDR3 spans 17 residues. CDR3 loop: CASSQEGEASSYNEQFF. The DNA of the CDR3 is TGCGCCAGCAGCCAAGAGGGGGAGGCCAGCTCCTACAATGAGCAGTTCTTC.

About this clone: One end of the junction fails to match germline, which may point to a read error. The V call is TRBV7-3, the J call TRBJ2-6, with D possibly TRBD1 on 7 matching bases. CDR1 SGHTA and CDR2 FQGTGA come from the germline V gene. The CDR3 consists of 18 residues. Here the CDR3 reads CASSLTAGGGTGANVLTF. The DNA for the CDR3 is TGTGCCAGCAGCCTAACGGCCGGAGGGGGCACTGGGGCCAACGTCCTGACTTTC.

The chain has TRBV11-3 and TRBJ2-1; a possible D gene is TRBD2 (7 bases). Trimming removed 4 bases at V and 7 bases at J, with 20 bases between. The CDR3 covers 16 residues. Germline V gene lookup returns CDR1 SGHNT and CDR2 YENEEA. In DNA form, the CDR3 reads TGTGCCAGCAGCTCCCTAAGCGGGGAGACAGGAAATGAGCAGTTCTTC. Encoded protein: CASSSLSGETGNEQFF.

This sequence joins TRBV2 and TRBJ2-2; 8 nucleotides align to TRBD1. Germline CDR1 reads SNHLY; CDR2 reads FYNNEI. J lost 4 bases, V lost 11 bases, and 6 bases had no gene match. CDR3 length: 13 residues. CDR3 DNA: TGTGCCGGGAGACAGGGGACCACCGGGGAGCTGTTTTTT. It yields the protein CAGRQGTTGELFF.

The chain has TRBV2 and TRBJ1-6, with D uncertain. The CDR3 runs to 17 residues. The germline CDR1 and CDR2 sequences are SNHLY and FYNNEI. Trimming removed 5 bases at V and 0 bases at J, with 14 bases between. CDR3 protein: CASSPLGSSSYNSPLHF. DNA of the CDR3: TGTGCCAGCAGTCCCCTGGGATCGAGCTCCTATAATTCACCCCTCCACTTT.

This clone came up once. The J gene is TRBJ2-1, the V gene TRBV5-4; TRBD2 matches 11 bases. The V segment lost 2 bases and the J segment 5 bases; nucleotides outside the gene matches: 3. Germline values: CDR1 SGHNT, CDR2 YYREEE (reference sequence). The CDR3 sequence is 15 residues long. The CDR3 reads CASSFSGGADNEQFF. The CDR3 DNA follows: TGTGCCAGCAGCTTTAGCGGGGGGGCCGACAATGAGCAGTTCTTC.

This chain joins TRBV7-2 and TRBJ2-7; 9 bases are shared with TRBD2. The CDR3 totals 15 residues. Germline loops: CDR1 SGHTA, CDR2 FQGNSA. Trimming removed 6 bases from V and 6 bases from J; junction bases left unmatched: 12. CDR3 sequence reads: CASSIPASGGREQYF. CDR3 nucleotides: TGTGCCAGCAGTATACCGGCCAGCGGGGGGCGCGAGCAGTACTTC.

The rearrangement joins TRBV7-9 to TRBJ2-1, with TRBD2 identical over 7 bases. Germline-derived CDR1 and CDR2 are SEHNR and FQNEAQ (reference sequence). This CDR3 contains 13 residues. Trimming removed 3 bases from V and 8 bases from J; junction bases left unmatched: 4. CDR3 DNA: TGTGCCAGCAGCTTTGGGACTACCGATGAGCAGTTCTTC. Residues: CASSFGTTDEQFF.

The rearrangement joins TRBV7-3 to TRBJ2-1; 12 bases agree with TRBD2. The junction had 11 bases not matched to a gene; V was cut back by 4 bases and J by 7 bases. Germline CDR1 reads SGHTA; CDR2 reads FQGTGA. This CDR3 has 17 residues. In nucleotides, the CDR3 is TGTGCCAGCAGCTCACTAAATGGACTAGCGGGGTCAAATGAGCAGTTCTTC. Its translation is CASSSLNGLAGSNEQFF.

This chain links TRBV13 with TRBJ2-5, with D maybe TRBD2 (6 bases). This CDR3 is built from 14 residues. V dropped 5 bases and J dropped 2 bases, with 12 bases sitting between them. Looked up from germline, CDR1 is PRHDT and CDR2 is FYEKMQ (reference sequence). Written as DNA, the CDR3 is TGTGCCAGCAGCCAACGGGACTTTCAAGAGACCCAGTACTTC. Translated: CASSQRDFQETQYF.

This clone was seen a handful of times. This chain uses TRBV18 with TRBJ1-1; D is unclear. The CDR3 consists of 13 residues. The germline gives CDR1 KGHSH, CDR2 LQKENI. Trimming removed 3 bases from V and 2 bases from J, with 7 bases in between. CDR3 nucleotide sequence: TGTGCCAGCTCACCCTCATTAAACACTGAAGCTTTCTTT. Encoded protein: CASSPSLNTEAFF.

This clone was recorded only once. CDR3 loop: CASSLAGRTGGKPGGYTF. In DNA form, the CDR3 reads TGTGCCAGCAGCTTGGCCGGGAGGACAGGGGGAAAACCGGGCGGCTACACCTTC. The V and J genes are TRBV5-6 and TRBJ1-2, with TRBD1 identical over 10 bases. The germline V gene has CDR1 SGHDT and CDR2 YYEEEE. The CDR3 has 18 amino acids. Trimming took 0 bases from V and 8 from J; bases not matched to a gene: 16.

The chain couples TRBV9 to TRBJ2-5; TRBD1 matches at 9 bases. There are 16 residues in the CDR3. Per germline, CDR1 SGDLS and CDR2 YYNGEE. V lost 6 bases to trimming and J lost 5 bases; unmatched junction nucleotides: 14. The CDR3 DNA reads as TGTGCCAGCACCCCCTGGGACAGGGCACTCGGGGAGACCCAGTACTTC. Protein sequence: CASTPWDRALGETQYF.

This rearrangement joins TRBV19 to TRBJ1-6; D unclear. CDR3 size: 14 residues. The germline CDR1 and CDR2 sequences are LNHDA and SQIVND (reference sequence). In nucleotides, the CDR3 is TGTGCGACCAGCTTACCCCGCTTTAACTCACCCCTCCACTTT. This codes for CATSLPRFNSPLHF. The full variable domain, with the rest looked up from reference TRBV19 and TRBJ1-6, is DGGITQSPKYLFRKEGQNVTLSCEQNLNHDAMYWYRQDPGQGLRLIYYSQIVNDFQKGDIAEGYSVSREKKESFPLTVTSAQKNPTAFYLCATSLPRFNSPLHFGNGTRLTVT.

This clone was picked up one time. This chain links TRBV9 with TRBJ1-5, with unresolved D. CDR1 and CDR2 (germline): SGDLS, YYNGEE. This CDR3 is 13 amino acids long. Between the trimmed V and J ends, which lost 4 bases and 2 bases, there was a span of 7 bases. The chain's CDR3 is CASSSFGNQPQHF. Here the CDR3 DNA reads TGTGCCAGCAGCTCCTTCGGCAATCAGCCCCAGCATTTT.

The CDR3 reads CASSVVSMSSYNEQFF. CDR3 coding DNA: TGTGCCAGCAGCGTAGTTAGCATGAGCTCCTACAATGAGCAGTTCTTC. This chain connects TRBV9 to TRBJ2-1; no definite D call. Trimming left V 0 bases short and J 0 bases short, with 10 bases between. Germline V lookup: CDR1 SGDLS, CDR2 YYNGEE. This CDR3 contains 16 residues.

The chain joins TRBV5-1 to TRBJ1-1; 10 bases map to TRBD1. The CDR3 length is 14 residues. V lost 4 bases, J lost 4 bases, and 4 bases stayed unmatched. Germline-derived CDR1 and CDR2 are SGHRS and YFSETQ. CDR3 nucleotides: TGCGCCAGCAGCCGGACAGGGGGAACCACTGAAGCTTTCTTT. It is translated as CASSRTGGTTEAFF.

The chain has TRBV14 and TRBJ2-1, with a tentative D call TRBD2 (5 bases). With 4 bases removed from V and 3 bases from J, the gap between germline ends came to 10 bases. Looked up from germline, CDR1 is SGHDN and CDR2 is FVKESK. This CDR3 region has 14 residues. In DNA, the CDR3 is TGTGCCAGCAGCCCCGTCCGGGGCTACAATGAGCAGTTCTTC. Amino acid sequence: CASSPVRGYNEQFF.

The V gene is TRBV7-2, the J gene TRBJ2-5; possible D gene TRBD1, 6 bases. V lost 4 bases, J lost 3 bases, and 12 bases lay in between. The CDR3 is 14 amino acids. CDR1 is SGHTA, CDR2 FQGNSA, per germline. The CDR3: CASSYDGQKETQYF. The CDR3 nucleotides read TGTGCCAGCAGCTACGATGGACAGAAAGAGACCCAGTACTTC.